The clone carrying this TCR beta chain was recorded once. This specimen belongs to a study of T cells after somatic rescue of genetic block. Clones were read by immunoSEQ multiplex PCR, and TCRdb kept only the in-frame ones, dropping some. The data show tens of thousands of clones, around 90% seen once. The CDR3 consists of 16 residues. In germline, CDR1 is SGHVS, CDR2 FQNEAQ. Trimming stripped 5 bases from V and 14 bases from J, with 27 bases between. J is TRBJ1-4 and V is TRBV7-8; the D gene is possibly TRBD1 (6 bases). Sequenced: peripheral blood mononuclear cells (PBMCs). This clonotype was sampled from a man aged 25 to 40. DNA for the CDR3: TGTGCCAGCAGCCAACTTGGACAGTTTTCGGGTCGGGGTCTGTTTTTT. Translated, it gives CASSQLGQFSGRGLFF. Complete variable domain (other parts from reference TRBV7-8 and TRBJ1-4): GAGVSQSPRYKVAKRGQDVALRCDPISGHVSLFWYQQALGQGPEFLTYFQNEAQLDKSGLPSDRFFAERPEGSVSTLKIQRTQQEDSAVYLCASSQLGQFSGRGLFFGSGTQLSVL.